The rows below give T cell receptor beta chains drawn from one sample of a study of T cell responses to AZD1222 COVID-19 vaccine. Sequenced by immunoSEQ multiplex PCR; TCRdb stores in-frame clones only, minus some. Of 100,000 to 150,000 clones in the sample, around 94% are singletons; the top ten hold around 7%. This specimen was peripheral blood, taken on day 0 of AZD1222 vaccination. These receptors originate from an adult in good health. Both conserved end residues are part of each CDR3. D genes are given only for firm matches.

J gene: TRBJ2-1
V gene: TRBV2
CDR3 length: 13
D gene: TRBD2
CDR3 protein: CASRGLAGGEQFF

J gene: TRBJ1-2
V gene: TRBV7-2
CDR3 length: 15
D gene: TRBD1
CDR3 protein: CASSSWTGEGYGYTF

J gene: TRBJ2-3
V gene: TRBV5-1
CDR3 length: 14
D gene: -
CDR3 protein: CASSPGQSTDTQYF

J gene: TRBJ2-1
V gene: TRBV7-3
CDR3 length: 23
D gene: -
CDR3 protein: CASSLKPRLTGVAGDGTYNEQFF

J gene: TRBJ2-1
V gene: TRBV20-1
CDR3 length: 11
D gene: -
CDR3 protein: CSADHRNEQFF

J gene: TRBJ1-5
V gene: TRBV19
CDR3 length: 17
D gene: TRBD1
CDR3 protein: CASRSWDREVSNQPQHF

J gene: TRBJ1-6
V gene: TRBV7-9
CDR3 length: 12
D gene: -
CDR3 protein: CASSSSGSPLHF

J gene: TRBJ1-2
V gene: TRBV19
CDR3 length: 12
D gene: -
CDR3 protein: CASSIYPGGYTF

J gene: TRBJ2-1
V gene: TRBV4-2
CDR3 length: 12
D gene: -
CDR3 protein: CASSQEGLTLFF

J gene: TRBJ1-4
V gene: TRBV11-2
CDR3 length: 16
D gene: -
CDR3 protein: CASSFTTASTNEKLFF

J gene: TRBJ1-2
V gene: TRBV12-5
CDR3 length: 14
D gene: TRBD1
CDR3 protein: CASGLGDRGYGYTF

J gene: TRBJ2-5
V gene: TRBV18
CDR3 length: 11
D gene: -
CDR3 protein: CASSSVETQYF

J gene: TRBJ1-1
V gene: TRBV19
CDR3 length: 16
D gene: -
CDR3 protein: CASILGDSGTATEAFF

J gene: TRBJ2-5
V gene: TRBV7-9
CDR3 length: 15
D gene: TRBD2
CDR3 protein: CASLAGGLSGETQYF

J gene: TRBJ2-1
V gene: TRBV11-3
CDR3 length: 11
D gene: -
CDR3 protein: CASSLNSEQFF

J gene: TRBJ2-3
V gene: TRBV5-1
CDR3 length: 14
D gene: -
CDR3 protein: CASSLAGGTDTQYF

J gene: TRBJ1-2
V gene: TRBV29-1
CDR3 length: 13
D gene: TRBD1
CDR3 protein: CSVAEQGNYGYTF

J gene: TRBJ1-6
V gene: TRBV28
CDR3 length: 15
D gene: -
CDR3 protein: CASTSRDRRNSPLHF

J gene: TRBJ2-7
V gene: TRBV4-1
CDR3 length: 13
D gene: -
CDR3 protein: CASSQGDYDEQYF

J gene: TRBJ2-5
V gene: TRBV21-1
CDR3 length: 19
D gene: -
CDR3 protein: CASSKLGVAGGPKGETQYF

J gene: TRBJ2-7
V gene: TRBV4-1
CDR3 length: 15
D gene: -
CDR3 protein: CASSPLAEGGYEQYF

J gene: TRBJ2-1
V gene: TRBV4-3
CDR3 length: 18
D gene: -
CDR3 protein: CASSQDLGFSLSYNEQFF

J gene: TRBJ2-7
V gene: TRBV18
CDR3 length: 15
D gene: -
CDR3 protein: CASSQPETGIWEQYF